This record looks at one T cell receptor beta chain sequence and its context. Its antigen is not identified. The source of the sample is a study of T cell responses to AZD1222 COVID-19 vaccine. Assay used: immunoSEQ multiplex PCR; TCRdb lists only in-frame clones, some missing. In the table there are roughly 270,000 clones, 85% to 95% of which are singletons. Study-wide points: Baseline serology detected seropositivity in only 5 or 6 AZD1222 recipients. Clonal diversity may have been underestimated in mostly white British donors.

V shed 2 bases, J shed 4 bases, and the junction held 8 bases outside the gene matches. Looked up from germline, CDR1 is SEHNR and CDR2 is FQNEAQ (reference sequence). CDR3 length equals 16 residues. This sequence originates from an adult who received the AZD1222 COVID-19 vaccine. This rearrangement joins TRBV7-9 to TRBJ2-1; TRBD2 matches at 7 bases. Sequences were derived from peripheral blood, sampled 28 days after the second AZD1222 dose. The CDR3 DNA reads as TGTGCCAGCAGCTTAAGGAGCGGGGTCGGATACAATGAGCAGTTCTTC. It codes for CASSLRSGVGYNEQFF. Looking up the rest from reference TRBV7-9 and TRBJ2-1 gives the full variable domain: DTGVSQNPRHKITKRGQNVTFRCDPISEHNRLYWYRQTLGQGPEFLTYFQNEAQLEKSRLLSDRFSAERPKGSFSTLEIQRTEQGDSAMYLCASSLRSGVGYNEQFFGPGTRLTVL.